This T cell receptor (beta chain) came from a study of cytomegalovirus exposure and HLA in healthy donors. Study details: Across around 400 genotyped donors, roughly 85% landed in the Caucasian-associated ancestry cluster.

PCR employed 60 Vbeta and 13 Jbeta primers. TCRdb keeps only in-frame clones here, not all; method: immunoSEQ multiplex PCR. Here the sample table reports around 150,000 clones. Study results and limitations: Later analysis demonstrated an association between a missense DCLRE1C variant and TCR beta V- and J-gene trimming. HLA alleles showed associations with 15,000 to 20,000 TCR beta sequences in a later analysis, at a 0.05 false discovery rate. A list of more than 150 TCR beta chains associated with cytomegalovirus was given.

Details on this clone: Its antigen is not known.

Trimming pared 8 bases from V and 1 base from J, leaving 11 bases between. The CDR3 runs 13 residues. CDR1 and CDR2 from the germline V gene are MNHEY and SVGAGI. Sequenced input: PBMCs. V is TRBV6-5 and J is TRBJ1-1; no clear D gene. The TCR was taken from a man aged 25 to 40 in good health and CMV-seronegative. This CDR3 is CASRWAGNTEAFF. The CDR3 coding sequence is TGTGCCAGCCGATGGGCGGGGAACACTGAAGCTTTCTTT.